The TCR beta chain described here comes from a study of cytomegalovirus exposure and HLA in healthy donors (dated by TCRdb to about 2017). Regarding the research as a whole: An earlier analysis of about 560 of the donors reported approximately 280 Gb of sequence data and 100 million to 120 million unique TCR beta sequences obtained from about 200 million T cells. The study combined high-throughput TCR immunosequencing, statistical association of individual TCRs with disease status, and machine learning to predict cytomegalovirus infection status. A later genetic analysis used genome-wide SNP genotypes for about 55% of the 666 donors, treating that subset as a discovery cohort. Donor age, sex, ethnicity and CMV serostatus were compiled together with the repertoire data. The study used immunosequencing to profile the T cell repertoires of approximately 690 subjects and linked those repertoires to cytomegalovirus serostatus. HLA typing included class I and class II loci at four-digit resolution. Roughly 5 DR-DQ haplotypes were treated as single units for association and clustering because of strong linkage in the cohort. The number of typed donors differed by locus: about 620-640 for A, B, C, DRB1 and DQB1; some 500 for DQA1; 606 for DPA1; and approximately 450 for DPB1. In an earlier analysis of roughly 600 of the donors, high-throughput TCR beta sequencing was used to judge whether each TCR beta V gene segment behaved as functional or pseudogenic. A later analysis re-analyzed previously published TCR beta repertoires from about 730 donors and added high-resolution HLA genotyping to study TCR occurrence patterns. Rather than drawing on any new phenotypic data, the later analysis identified candidate immune exposures from TCR beta sequences and the way those sequences occurred across donors. On average, roughly 250,000 unique TCR beta nucleotide sequences were sequenced per donor among 398 genotyped donors of the cohort, with 15% to 20% of those sequences being non-productive. A separate validation cohort of over a hundred different subjects was used in addition to the roughly 700-subject first cohort. Of the roughly 400 genotyped donors, 81% fell in the genetic ancestry cluster associated with self-reported Caucasian donors. The study aimed to test whether signatures of past pathogen exposure could be identified by cataloging public T cell receptors. An early release covering about 600 HLA-typed donors comprised 250 to 350 gigabases of sequencing data and roughly 86 million unique TCR sequences. All discovery cohort repertoires had been generated using a single sequencing platform.

What the research found in general, with its limitations: The earlier analysis of about 600 of the donors excluded 15 to 20 rarely observed V segments, including chromosome 9 orphons, because counts were too low. According to a later analysis, parvovirus B19, influenza, CMV and Epstein-Barr virus appeared linked to several top co-occurrence clusters. Assigning TCR associations to individual alleles was difficult when HLA alleles, especially DR and DQ, strongly co-occurred. Sequencing depth was assumed to be roughly uniform across donors in the presence/absence analyses, though that assumption may not hold. Because some donors lacked HLA typing at each locus, the association tests relied only on the typed subset. In a later analysis, HLA-associated TCR beta chains showed more clonal expansion and lower generation probabilities than non-associated chains that were equally common. A further reported finding was that TCR beta sequences accurately predicted the HLA-A and HLA-B alleles for most subjects in the first cohort. According to the authors, the approach could potentially be generalized to other disease states and immunological phenotypes. Most TCR sequences were observed very rarely across donors, whereas some public TCRs were present in many individuals. The study gave a list of under 200 TCR beta chains associated with cytomegalovirus. A cluster of highly shared sequence variants was judged likely to represent a technical artifact of the sequencing pipeline. In vitro tests confirmed that a few of the cytomegalovirus-associated TCR beta chains recognize cytomegalovirus antigens. Specific HLA alleles were associated with 15,000 to 20,000 TCR beta sequences at a false discovery rate of 0.05 in a later analysis. Linkage disequilibrium might explain the correlated functional status among segregating V segments, but an unknown experimental factor could not be excluded. In a later analysis, the rate of TCR association differed among HLA loci, with DRB1 alleles having the most associated TCRs and HLA-C alleles having the fewest. The 87-base-pair reads could not distinguish some IMGT-functional V segments, including TRBV6-2 and TRBV6-3, so those segments were excluded. Cytomegalovirus status was reported to be diagnosed by the classifier with high specificity and sensitivity in both the original and validation cohorts. An association between a missense DCLRE1C variant and V-gene and J-gene trimming of TCR beta chains was found in a later genetic analysis and replicated in an independent cohort. Most CMV-associated TCR beta chains appeared to be HLA-restricted in a later analysis, and the HLA associations seemed to be driven largely by CMV exposure. According to a later genetic analysis, donors in an Asian-associated ancestry cluster had fewer N-insertions in productive TCRs than the approximately 650-donor mean. The cohort was sequenced for TCR beta chains only, and without alpha or paired-chain data the features that could be detected were limited. For the cohort, immune exposure information was limited to CMV serostatus. Broadly in line with IMGT annotations, most TCR beta V segments showed up in productive rearrangements about 90% or about 30% of the time in an earlier analysis of 450 to 750 of the donors.

A note on this clone: The target of this receptor is not known. Base-call qualities are not available, and no considerably larger clone is one nucleotide away.

The CDR3 numbers 15 residues from cysteine through phenylalanine. Only CDR3 DNA remains: 45 bases, in frame from the first base. CDR1 and CDR2 (LGHNA, YSLEER) derive from the germline V gene. V sheds 4 bases and J sheds 3 bases, leaving 13 bases between their ends. The cohort comprised fewer than 750 healthy bone marrow donors. At the time of sampling, every cohort member was nominally healthy, though immune exposures that went unrecorded were likely present. The donor tested CMV seropositive, placing the donor among the 289 seropositive members of the cohort. Each donor provided a peripheral blood sample, and peripheral blood mononuclear cells were used for TCR beta sequencing. The Qiagen DNeasy Blood Extraction Kit was used to extract genomic DNA from the blood cell samples. Libraries were built with the immunoSEQ multiplex PCR assay. The multiplex PCR relied on a mix of 60 forward primers for TCR Vbeta segments and 13 reverse primers for TCR Jbeta segments. The CDR3 region of rearranged TCR beta genes was amplified from genomic DNA by a multiplex PCR assay. Amplified TCR beta libraries were sequenced as 87-base-pair reads on the Illumina HiSeq System. The paper's data handling went like this. In a later analysis, tens of millions of unique TCR beta chains were counted across the 650 to 750 repertoires, and roughly 9.9 million of these chains were shared by at least two donors. To remove PCR and sequencing errors, raw reads were error-corrected and collapsed into unique sequences using a nearest-neighbor algorithm that merged closely related sequences. CDR3 sequences were aligned to IMGT reference sequences to assign V, D and J gene segments. For a sequence to be retained, at least a six-nucleotide match to both a V gene segment and a J gene segment was required. A rearrangement was called productive if the CDR3 had no stop codons and remained in frame with V and J, and every other rearrangement was called non-productive. CDR3 was defined according to IMGT convention as the region running from the second conserved V-encoded cysteine to the conserved J-encoded phenylalanine. The earlier analysis of 500 to 650 of the donors excluded any sequence lacking an unambiguous match to a single V gene segment. An earlier analysis of fewer than 650 of the donors classified V segments as functional when productive rearrangements were above 56.7% and as segregating when the standard deviation between donors was above 5%. To diagnose cytomegalovirus status from the catalog of TCR beta chain sequences, a statistical classification framework was built. In a later analysis, V and J genes were assigned by comparing TCR nucleotide sequences against IMGT/GENE-DB human TR gene sequences. Using the TCRdist pipeline, a later analysis assigned CDR3 sequences along with most-parsimonious VDJ recombination scenarios. A later analysis defined each TCR beta chain by its CDR3 amino acid sequence plus V-gene family, and excluded reads lacking a unique V-gene family. To address suspected cross-contamination and a sequencing artifact, a later analysis removed around 600 highly shared, low-generation-probability nucleotide sequences. In a later analysis, a clonal expansion index was calculated for each public chain from normalized within-repertoire ranks of inferred template counts. Generation probabilities in a later analysis came from a VDJ recombination model fitted to out-of-frame rearrangements, and those results were checked against IGoR. A later analysis scored TCR-TCR, TCR-HLA and TCR-CMV co-occurrence with hypergeometric tests, applying a repertoire-size bias correction to TCR pairs. False discovery rates were estimated in a later analysis by permuting HLA or CMV assignments 20 times. In a later analysis, co-occurring TCRs were grouped using DBSCAN, and TCRdist sequence similarity was added for clustering within HLA-allele-positive subsets. Co-occurrence clustering excluded repertoires with fewer than 30,000 or more than 120,000 public chains, plus five with anomalous nucleotide sharing. The source is immuneACCESS, and TCRdb retained only in-frame sequences with V and J called. Part of the clones is not carried over; for the studies checked, unresolved V genes explain less than half of this, and the remainder is unexplained. D and trimming were read from the DNA, whereas the V and J calls and clone size are those reported in that table. Across this sample there are approximately 150,000 clones, with 80% seen only once. Together, the top ten hold about 9.9% of the sample.

This sequence originates from a man aged 18-30 years in good health and CMV-seropositive. The sample taken for sequencing was PBMCs. In this chain, TRBV4-3 is recombined with TRBJ1-3; the D gene is perhaps TRBD1, on 6 matching bases. The CDR3 region has the sequence CASSRRDTIGNTIYF. The DNA sequence is as follows: TGCGCCAGCAGCCGCCGGGACACAATTGGAAACACCATATATTTT.